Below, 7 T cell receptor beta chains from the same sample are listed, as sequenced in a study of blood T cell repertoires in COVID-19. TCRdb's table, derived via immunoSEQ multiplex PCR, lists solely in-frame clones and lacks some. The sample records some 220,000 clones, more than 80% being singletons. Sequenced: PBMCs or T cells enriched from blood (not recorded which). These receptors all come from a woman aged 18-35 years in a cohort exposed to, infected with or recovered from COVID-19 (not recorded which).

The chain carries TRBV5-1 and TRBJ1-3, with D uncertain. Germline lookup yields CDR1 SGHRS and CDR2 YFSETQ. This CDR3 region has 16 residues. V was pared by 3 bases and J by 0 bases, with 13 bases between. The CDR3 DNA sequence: TGCGCCAGCAGCTCATTAGTCGGCGGCTCTGGAAACACCATATATTTT. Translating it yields CASSSLVGGSGNTIYF.

This chain's CDR3 is CASSYGSTGIGETQYF. The CDR3 nucleotides are TGTGCCAGCAGTTACGGGTCAACAGGGATTGGAGAGACCCAGTACTTC. The chain uses TRBV6-2 or TRBV6-3 and TRBJ2-5; TRBD1 is a possible D gene (6 bases). Trimming removed 2 bases at V and 4 bases at J, with 17 bases between. CDR3 length: 16 residues. The germline V gene has CDR1 MNHEY and CDR2 SVGEGT.

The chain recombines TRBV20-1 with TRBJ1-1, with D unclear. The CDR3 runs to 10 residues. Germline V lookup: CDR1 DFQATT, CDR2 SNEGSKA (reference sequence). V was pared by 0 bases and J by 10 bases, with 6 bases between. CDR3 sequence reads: CSARDLRAFF. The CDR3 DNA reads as TGCAGTGCTAGAGATCTTCGAGCTTTCTTT.

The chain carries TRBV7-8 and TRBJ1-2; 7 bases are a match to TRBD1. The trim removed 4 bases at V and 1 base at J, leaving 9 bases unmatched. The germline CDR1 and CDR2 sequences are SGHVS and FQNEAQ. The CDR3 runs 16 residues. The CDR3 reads CASSWESSGGNYGYTF. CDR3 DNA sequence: TGTGCCAGCAGCTGGGAATCTTCAGGGGGTAACTATGGCTACACCTTC.

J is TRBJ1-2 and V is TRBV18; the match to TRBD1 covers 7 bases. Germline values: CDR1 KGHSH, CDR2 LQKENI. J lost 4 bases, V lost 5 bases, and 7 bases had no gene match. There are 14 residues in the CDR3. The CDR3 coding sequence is TGTGCCAGCTCATCCTCCGACAGGGTCTATGGCTACACCTTC. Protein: CASSSSDRVYGYTF.

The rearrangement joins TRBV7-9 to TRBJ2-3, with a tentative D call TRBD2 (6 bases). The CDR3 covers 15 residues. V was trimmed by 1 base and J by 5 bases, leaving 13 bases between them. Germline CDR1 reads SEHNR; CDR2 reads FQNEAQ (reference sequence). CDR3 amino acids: CASSLETRDRDTQYF. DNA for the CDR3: TGTGCCAGCAGCTTAGAAACGCGGGACCGAGATACGCAGTATTTT.

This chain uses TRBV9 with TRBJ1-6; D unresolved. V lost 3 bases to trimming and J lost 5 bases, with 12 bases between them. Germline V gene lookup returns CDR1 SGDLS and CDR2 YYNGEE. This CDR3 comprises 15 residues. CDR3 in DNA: TGTGCCAGCAGCGCCGAGACGGGAGATAATTCACCCCTCCACTTT. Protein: CASSAETGDNSPLHF.